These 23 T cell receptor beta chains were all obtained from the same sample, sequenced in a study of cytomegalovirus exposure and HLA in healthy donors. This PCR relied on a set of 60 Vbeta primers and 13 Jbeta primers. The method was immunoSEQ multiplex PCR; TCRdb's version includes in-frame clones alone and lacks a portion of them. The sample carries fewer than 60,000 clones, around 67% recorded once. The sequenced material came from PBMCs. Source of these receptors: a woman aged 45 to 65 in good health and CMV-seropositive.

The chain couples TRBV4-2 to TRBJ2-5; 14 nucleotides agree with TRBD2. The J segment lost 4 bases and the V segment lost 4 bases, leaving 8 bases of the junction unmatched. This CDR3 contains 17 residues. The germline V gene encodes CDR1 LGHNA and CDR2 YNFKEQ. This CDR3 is CASSRHTTSGGGETQYF. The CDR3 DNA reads TGTGCCAGCAGCCGGCATACGACTAGCGGGGGGGGAGAGACCCAGTACTTC.

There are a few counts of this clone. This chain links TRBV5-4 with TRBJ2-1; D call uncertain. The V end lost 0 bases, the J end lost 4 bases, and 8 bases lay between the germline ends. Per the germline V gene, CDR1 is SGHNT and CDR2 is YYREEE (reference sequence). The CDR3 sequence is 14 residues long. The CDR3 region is CASSLVGEYNEQFF. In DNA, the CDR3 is TGTGCCAGCAGCTTGGTGGGCGAGTACAATGAGCAGTTCTTC.

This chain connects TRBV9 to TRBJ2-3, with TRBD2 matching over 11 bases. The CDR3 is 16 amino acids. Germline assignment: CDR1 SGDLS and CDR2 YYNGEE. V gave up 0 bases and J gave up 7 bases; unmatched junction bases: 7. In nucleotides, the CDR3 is TGTGCCAGCAGCGTAGTCCTAGCGGGAGGCCTACATACGCAGTATTTT. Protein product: CASSVVLAGGLHTQYF.

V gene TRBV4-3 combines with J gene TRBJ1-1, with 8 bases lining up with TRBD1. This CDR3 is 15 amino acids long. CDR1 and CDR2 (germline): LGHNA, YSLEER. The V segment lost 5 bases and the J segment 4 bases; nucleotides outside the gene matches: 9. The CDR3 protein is CASSYAGGRSTEAFF. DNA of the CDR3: TGCGCCAGCAGCTACGCAGGGGGCAGGAGCACTGAAGCTTTCTTT.

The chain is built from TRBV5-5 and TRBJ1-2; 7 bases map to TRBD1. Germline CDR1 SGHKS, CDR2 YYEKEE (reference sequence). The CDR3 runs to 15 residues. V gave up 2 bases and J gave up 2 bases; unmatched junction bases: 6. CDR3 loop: CASSFQGDKNYGYTF. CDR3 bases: TGTGCCAGCAGCTTCCAGGGGGACAAGAACTATGGCTACACCTTC.

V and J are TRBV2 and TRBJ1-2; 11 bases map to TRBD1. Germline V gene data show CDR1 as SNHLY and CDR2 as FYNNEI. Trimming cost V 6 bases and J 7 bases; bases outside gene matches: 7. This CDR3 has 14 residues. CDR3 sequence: CASSALGTGGGYTF. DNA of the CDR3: TGTGCCAGCAGCGCCCTAGGGACAGGGGGTGGCTACACCTTC.

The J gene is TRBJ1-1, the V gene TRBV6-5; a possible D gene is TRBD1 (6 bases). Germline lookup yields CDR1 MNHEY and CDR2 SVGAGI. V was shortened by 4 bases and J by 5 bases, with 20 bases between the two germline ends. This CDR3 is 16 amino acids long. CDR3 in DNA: TGTGCCAGCAGTTCCCACAGGGTCGCCTCGGGAACTGAAGCTTTCTTT. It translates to CASSSHRVASGTEAFF.

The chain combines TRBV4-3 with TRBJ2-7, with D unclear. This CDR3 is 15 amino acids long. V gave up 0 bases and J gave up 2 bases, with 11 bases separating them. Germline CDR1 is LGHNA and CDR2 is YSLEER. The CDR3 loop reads CASSQDRGSAYEQYF. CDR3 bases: TGCGCCAGCAGCCAAGATCGTGGCAGCGCCTACGAGCAGTACTTC.

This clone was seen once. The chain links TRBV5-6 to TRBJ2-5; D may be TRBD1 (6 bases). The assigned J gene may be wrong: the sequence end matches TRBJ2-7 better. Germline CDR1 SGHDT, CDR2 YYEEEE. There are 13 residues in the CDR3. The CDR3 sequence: CASSRGQPYEQYF. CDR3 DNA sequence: TGTGCCAGCAGCCGCGGACAGCCCTACGAGCAGTACTTC.

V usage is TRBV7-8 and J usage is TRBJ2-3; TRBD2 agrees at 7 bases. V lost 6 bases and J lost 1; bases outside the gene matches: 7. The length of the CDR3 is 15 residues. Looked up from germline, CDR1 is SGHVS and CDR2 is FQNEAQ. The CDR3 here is CASRQTSDRTDTQYF. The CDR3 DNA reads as TGTGCCAGCAGACAAACTAGCGACCGCACAGATACGCAGTATTTT.

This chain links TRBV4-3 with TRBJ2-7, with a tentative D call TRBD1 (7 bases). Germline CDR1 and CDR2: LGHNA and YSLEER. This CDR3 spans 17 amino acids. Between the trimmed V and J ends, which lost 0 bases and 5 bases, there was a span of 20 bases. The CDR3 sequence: CASSQDLPGGMNHEQYF. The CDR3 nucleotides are TGCGCCAGCAGCCAAGATCTCCCAGGGGGGATGAATCACGAGCAGTACTTC.

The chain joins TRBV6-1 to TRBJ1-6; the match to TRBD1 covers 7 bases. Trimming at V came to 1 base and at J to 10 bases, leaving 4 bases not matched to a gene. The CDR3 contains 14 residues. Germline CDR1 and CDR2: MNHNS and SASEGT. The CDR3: CASSEGGGISPLHF. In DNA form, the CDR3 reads TGTGCCAGCAGTGAAGGAGGGGGCATATCACCCCTCCACTTT.

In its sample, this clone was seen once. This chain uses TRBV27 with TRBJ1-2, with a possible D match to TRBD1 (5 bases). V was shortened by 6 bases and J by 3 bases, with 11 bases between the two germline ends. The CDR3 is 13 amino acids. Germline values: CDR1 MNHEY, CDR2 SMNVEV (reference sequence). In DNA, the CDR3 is TGTGCCAGCAGAAGGGGTGGGGACTATGGCTACACCTTC. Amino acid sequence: CASRRGGDYGYTF.

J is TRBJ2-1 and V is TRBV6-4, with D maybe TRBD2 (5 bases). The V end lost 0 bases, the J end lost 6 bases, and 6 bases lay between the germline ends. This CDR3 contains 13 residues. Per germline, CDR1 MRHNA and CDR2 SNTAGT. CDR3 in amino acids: CASSDSGINEQFF. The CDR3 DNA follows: TGTGCCAGCAGTGACTCCGGGATCAATGAGCAGTTCTTC.

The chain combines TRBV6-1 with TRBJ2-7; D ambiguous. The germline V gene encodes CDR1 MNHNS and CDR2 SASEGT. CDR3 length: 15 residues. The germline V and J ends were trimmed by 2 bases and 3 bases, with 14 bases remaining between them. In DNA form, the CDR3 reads TGTGCCAGCAGTGAATTTGAGCGCGAACGCTACGAGCAGTACTTC. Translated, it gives CASSEFERERYEQYF.

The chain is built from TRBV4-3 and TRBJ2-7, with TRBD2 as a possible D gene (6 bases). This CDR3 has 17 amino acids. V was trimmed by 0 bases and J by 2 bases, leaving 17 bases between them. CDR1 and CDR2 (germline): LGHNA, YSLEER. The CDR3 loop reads CASSQEGGVAGPYEQYF. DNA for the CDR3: TGCGCCAGCAGCCAAGAGGGGGGAGTTGCGGGCCCCTACGAGCAGTACTTC.

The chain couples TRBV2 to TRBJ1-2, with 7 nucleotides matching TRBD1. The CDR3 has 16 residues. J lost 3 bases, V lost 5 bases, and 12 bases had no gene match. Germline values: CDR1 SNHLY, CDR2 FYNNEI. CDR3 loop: CASSLRFQGGDYGYTF. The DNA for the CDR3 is TGTGCCAGCAGTTTACGGTTTCAGGGGGGAGACTATGGCTACACCTTC.

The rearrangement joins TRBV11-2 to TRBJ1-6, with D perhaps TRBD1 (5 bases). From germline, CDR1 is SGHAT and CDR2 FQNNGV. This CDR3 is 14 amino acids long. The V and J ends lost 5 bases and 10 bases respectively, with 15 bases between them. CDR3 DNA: TGTGCCAGCAGCCCCAGACAGATTCGATCACCCCTCCACTTT. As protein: CASSPRQIRSPLHF.

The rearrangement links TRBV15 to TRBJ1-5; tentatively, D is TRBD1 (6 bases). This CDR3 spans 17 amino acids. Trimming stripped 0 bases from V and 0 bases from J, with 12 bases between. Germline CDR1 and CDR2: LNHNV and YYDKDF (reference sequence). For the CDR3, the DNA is TGTGCCACCAGCAGAGAAAACAGGGCGATTAGCAATCAGCCCCAGCATTTT. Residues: CATSRENRAISNQPQHF.

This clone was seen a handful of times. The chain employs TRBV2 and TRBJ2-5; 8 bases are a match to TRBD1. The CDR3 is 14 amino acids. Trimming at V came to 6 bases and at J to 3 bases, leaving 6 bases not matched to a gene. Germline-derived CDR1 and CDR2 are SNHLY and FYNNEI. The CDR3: CASRWTGQKETQYF. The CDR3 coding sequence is TGTGCCAGCAGGTGGACAGGGCAGAAAGAGACCCAGTACTTC. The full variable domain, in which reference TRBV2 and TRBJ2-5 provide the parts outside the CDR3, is EPEVTQTPSHQVTQMGQEVILRCVPISNHLYFYWYRQILGQKVEFLVSFYNNEISEKSEIFDDQFSVERPDGSNFTLKIRSTKLEDSAMYFCASRWTGQKETQYFGPGTRLLVL.

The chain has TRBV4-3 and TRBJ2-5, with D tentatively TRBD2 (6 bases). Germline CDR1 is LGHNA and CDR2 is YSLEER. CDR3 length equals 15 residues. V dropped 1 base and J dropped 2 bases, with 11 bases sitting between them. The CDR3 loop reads CASSQGRGVQETQYF. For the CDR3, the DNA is TGCGCCAGCAGCCAAGGACGCGGGGTACAAGAGACCCAGTACTTC.

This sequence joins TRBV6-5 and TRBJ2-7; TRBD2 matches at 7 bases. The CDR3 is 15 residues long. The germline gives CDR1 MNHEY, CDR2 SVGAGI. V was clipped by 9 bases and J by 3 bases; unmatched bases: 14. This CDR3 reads CARARRLAVNYEQYF. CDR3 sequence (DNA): TGTGCCAGGGCTAGGCGACTAGCCGTTAACTACGAGCAGTACTTC.

CDR3 nucleotide sequence: TGTGCCAGCAGCGAAGACACGATTGAAAAACTGTTTTTT. This sequence encodes CASSEDTIEKLFF. This chain connects TRBV27 to TRBJ1-4, with unresolved D. The CDR3 sequence is 13 residues long. Trimming removed 6 bases at V and 7 bases at J, with 12 bases between. Per germline, CDR1 MNHEY and CDR2 SMNVEV (reference sequence).